These 32 T cell receptor beta chains came from one sample sequenced in a study of regulatory T cells in long-lasting Graves disease. Time point defined: newly diagnosed GD, antithyroid drugs for less than 3 months. There was RNA extracted from PBMCs, and the TCR library was made from it. Arm-PCR with iRepertoire HTBI primers amplified the CDR3 regions for these TCR beta libraries. TCRdb independently ran MiXCR on the multiplex PCR reads; one entry per CDR3 protein. The sample lists about 420,000 distinct CDR3 sequences, approximately 16% occurring once. These data are also associated with another study on T cells in Graves' hyperthyroidism and ophthalmopathy.

The input for sequencing was peripheral blood mononuclear cells (PBMCs), taken at new diagnosis, from a patient treated with antithyroid drugs. The origin of the receptors is a woman aged 18-29 years with Graves disease.

At least ten counts were recorded for this clonotype. V is TRBV6-1 and J is TRBJ1-2; 12 nucleotides line up with TRBD1. V was clipped by 6 bases and J by 4 bases; unmatched bases: 15. This CDR3 has 18 residues. Germline V lookup: CDR1 MNHNS, CDR2 SASEGT. The CDR3 coding sequence is TGTGCCAGCAGCTCTCTTCCGGGACAGGGGGCGGAAGGCTATGGCTACACCTTC. Protein product: CASSSLPGQGAEGYGYTF.

Regarding this clonotype: A junction end diverges from the germline sequence, so it may reflect a read error. This sequence joins TRBV9 and TRBJ1-5; D remains ambiguous. CDR1 is SGDLS, CDR2 YYNGEE, per germline. The CDR3 contains 11 residues. The CDR3, as DNA: TGTGCCGGCAGCGTAAGGCAGCCCCAGCATTTT. This codes for CAGSVRQPQHF.

This clonotype was seen at least ten times. This chain connects TRBV2 to TRBJ1-2; 12 nucleotides align to TRBD1. Germline-derived CDR1 and CDR2 are SNHLY and FYNNEI. The CDR3 sequence is 15 residues long. V lost 3 bases, J lost 5 bases, and 4 bases stayed unmatched. CDR3: CASSEGTGGAYGYTF. Here the CDR3 DNA reads TGTGCCAGCAGTGAGGGGACAGGGGGCGCTTATGGCTACACCTTC.

The gene calls are TRBV11-2 and TRBJ2-2, with TRBD1 matching over 7 bases. Germline V gives CDR1 SGHAT, CDR2 FQNNGV. After removal of 1 base from V and 5 bases from J, the junction contained 7 bases not matched to a gene. There are 16 residues in the CDR3. CDR3 DNA: TGTGCCAGCAGCTTAGGAGACGAGGGGGCTACCGGGGAGCTGTTTTTT. Protein product: CASSLGDEGATGELFF.

This clonotype occurred many times. V gene TRBV28 combines with J gene TRBJ2-7; D unresolved. Per the germline V gene, CDR1 is MDHEN and CDR2 is SYDVKM. With 5 bases removed from V and 6 bases from J, the gap between germline ends came to 8 bases. The CDR3 is 11 residues long. CDR3 nucleotide sequence: TGTGCCAGCAGTCCGCTAATCGAGCAGTACTTC. Residues: CASSPLIEQYF.

This clonotype has just a few counts. The V and J genes are TRBV4-2 and TRBJ2-1, with 13 bases aligning to TRBD2. The CDR3 is 17 amino acids. The germline CDR1 and CDR2 sequences are LGHNA and YNFKEQ. V dropped 2 bases and J dropped 6; count of bases not matched to a gene: 7. CDR3: CASSQPTSGRALNEQFF. CDR3 nucleotide sequence: TGTGCCAGCAGCCAACCTACTAGCGGGAGGGCCCTCAATGAGCAGTTCTTC.

This clonotype turned up a few times. The chain combines TRBV10-3 with TRBJ1-1; the D is unclear. The CDR3 is 14 residues long. The ends were cut back, 2 bases at V and 1 base at J, with 8 bases in the middle. Germline V gene lookup returns CDR1 ENHRY and CDR2 SYGVKD. The CDR3 is CAISEGPANTEAFF. As DNA, the CDR3 is TGTGCCATCAGTGAGGGACCGGCGAACACTGAAGCTTTCTTT.

This clonotype has ten or more counts. V gene TRBV29-1 combines with J gene TRBJ2-3, with D uncertain. CDR1 and CDR2 (germline): SQVTM, ANQGSEA. V lost 1 base and J lost 0, with 11 bases in between. The CDR3 is 15 amino acids. Written as DNA, the CDR3 is TGCAGCGTTGAAGGAAGACGTCGTAGCACAGATACGCAGTATTTT. It specifies CSVEGRRRSTDTQYF.

This clonotype was observed a few times. The chain is built from TRBV6-2 or TRBV6-3 and TRBJ2-3; D is unclear. V gave up 2 bases and J gave up 0 bases, with 9 bases separating them. This CDR3 is 15 amino acids long. From germline, CDR1 is MNHEY and CDR2 SVGEGT. CDR3 loop: CASSYTGISTDTQYF. The CDR3 DNA follows: TGTGCCAGCAGTTACACCGGTATAAGCACAGATACGCAGTATTTT.

The chain uses TRBV27 and TRBJ1-5, with 8 bases fitting TRBD1. Germline CDR1 and CDR2: MNHEY and SMNVEV (reference sequence). The CDR3 is made up of 14 amino acids. Trimming removed 6 bases from V and 7 bases from J; junction bases left unmatched: 8. The DNA for the CDR3 is TGTGCCAGCAGCCGACAGGGGAAGTGGCAGCCCCAGCATTTT. Protein sequence: CASSRQGKWQPQHF.

This clonotype was counted many times. The J gene is TRBJ2-1, the V gene TRBV27; 9 nucleotides line up with TRBD2. Germline V gene sequence: CDR1 MNHEY, CDR2 SMNVEV (reference sequence). The CDR3 length is 15 residues. The V segment lost 6 bases and the J segment 0 bases; nucleotides outside the gene matches: 3. The DNA of the CDR3 is TGTGCCAGCAGCCTTAGCGGGAGCTCCTACAATGAGCAGTTCTTC. As protein: CASSLSGSSYNEQFF.

This clonotype has at least ten counts. The rearrangement links TRBV11-2 to TRBJ1-2; 7 bases align to TRBD1. Losses at the gene ends were 0 bases for V and 3 bases for J; bases not matched to a gene: 4. The CDR3 runs to 15 residues. CDR1 and CDR2 from the germline V gene are SGHAT and FQNNGV. The CDR3 nucleotides are TGTGCCAGCAGCTTAGATCAAACAGGGGACTATGGCTACACCTTC. Translation gives CASSLDQTGDYGYTF.

This clonotype has a count of ten or more. The chain is built from TRBV28 and TRBJ1-1; perhaps TRBD1 as D (6 bases). The CDR3 runs to 14 residues. V was shortened by 2 bases and J by 4 bases, with 11 bases between the two germline ends. The V gene's germline CDR1 is MDHEN and CDR2 SYDVKM. The CDR3 DNA sequence: TGTGCCAGCAGTTTACCAGGGGAGGGCACTGAAGCTTTCTTT. It encodes CASSLPGEGTEAFF.

Of note for this clonotype: This may stem from a read error, because a much larger clone lies one nucleotide away. The CDR3 DNA is TGTGCTAGTGGTTTGGTACCGGGGGGACTAGCGGGAGGGAGCTCCTACAATGAGCAGTACTTC. Translated, it gives CASGLVPGGLAGGSSYNEQYF. V and J are TRBV12-5 and TRBJ2-5; 16 bases fit TRBD2. The CDR3 covers 21 residues. From germline, CDR1 is LGHNT and CDR2 FRNRAP. J was trimmed by 11 bases and V by 0 bases; bases with no gene match: 21.

This clonotype was recorded a few times. The chain carries TRBV4-1 and TRBJ1-5, with 8 bases lining up with TRBD1. CDR1 is MGHRA, CDR2 YSYEKL, per germline. This CDR3 spans 17 amino acids. V dropped 4 bases and J dropped 2; count of bases not matched to a gene: 10. CDR3 residues: CASSPTSGGGGNQPQHF. CDR3 DNA sequence: TGCGCCAGCAGCCCAACCTCAGGGGGCGGAGGCAATCAGCCCCAGCATTTT.

This clonotype was seen a few times. The V call is TRBV28, the J call TRBJ1-5; D perhaps matches TRBD1 (6 bases). Between the trimmed V and J ends, which lost 2 bases and 6 bases, there was a span of 14 bases. Germline assignment: CDR1 MDHEN and CDR2 SYDVKM. The CDR3 is 15 residues long. The DNA of the CDR3 is TGTGCCAGCAGTTTAATTCGAGGGGGAAGTCAGCCCCAGCATTTT. Its translation is CASSLIRGGSQPQHF.

This clonotype occurred many times. The V gene is TRBV7-8, the J gene TRBJ2-5; TRBD1 aligns across 9 bases. Germline V lookup: CDR1 SGHVS, CDR2 FQNEAQ. J lost 4 bases, V lost 4 bases, and 10 bases had no gene match. CDR3 size: 16 residues. This chain's CDR3 is CASSSSGTGPRETQYF. CDR3 bases: TGTGCCAGCAGCTCCTCGGGGACAGGGCCGCGAGAGACCCAGTACTTC.

This clonotype was seen many times. J is TRBJ2-3 and V is TRBV27, with TRBD2 matching 8 bases. The germline V gene encodes CDR1 MNHEY and CDR2 SMNVEV (reference sequence). The CDR3 is 15 amino acids. The ends lost 6 bases at V and 3 bases at J; junction bases unmatched: 8. CDR3 region: CASRISGIGTDTQYF. The DNA of the CDR3 is TGTGCCAGCAGAATTAGCGGGATTGGTACAGATACGCAGTATTTT.

This sequence joins TRBV6-5 and TRBJ2-7; 7 bases line up with TRBD2. The CDR3 sequence is 16 residues long. Germline V gives CDR1 MNHEY, CDR2 SVGAGI. Trimming cost V 0 bases and J 1 base; bases outside gene matches: 6. This chain's CDR3 is CASSYSDWGGSYEQYF. In DNA form, the CDR3 reads TGTGCCAGCAGTTACTCGGACTGGGGGGGTTCCTACGAGCAGTACTTC.

A word on this clonotype: This could be a read error, since a much larger clone is one nucleotide away. The CDR3 end shows no conserved phenylalanine or tryptophan, and so a read error is likely. This rearrangement joins TRBV15 to TRBJ1-2; 8 nucleotides line up with TRBD1. The V gene's germline CDR1 is LNHNV and CDR2 YYDKDF (reference sequence). The CDR3 totals 16 residues. V was pared by 4 bases and J by 1 base, with 8 bases of the junction left unmatched. The CDR3 loop reads CATSTTGTGINYGYTY. As DNA, the CDR3 is TGTGCCACCAGCACTACCGGGACAGGAATTAACTATGGCTACACCTAC.

This clonotype appeared many times. The chain employs TRBV7-2 and TRBJ1-1; D uncertain. The CDR3 is 14 amino acids. V lost 0 bases and J lost 0, with 5 bases in between. The germline CDR1 and CDR2 sequences are SGHTA and FQGNSA. CDR3 sequence (DNA): TGTGCCAGCAGCTTAGCGCACTTGAACACTGAAGCTTTCTTT. Residues: CASSLAHLNTEAFF. The full variable domain, rest sourced from reference TRBV7-2 and TRBJ1-1, is GAGVSQSPSNKVTEKGKDVELRCDPISGHTALYWYRQSLGQGLEFLIYFQGNSAPDKSGLPSDRFSAERTGGSVSTLTIQRTQQEDSAVYLCASSLAHLNTEAFFGQGTRLTVV.

This clonotype was observed at least ten times. V usage is TRBV7-9 and J usage is TRBJ2-5; D call uncertain. There are 14 residues in the CDR3. V was shortened by 0 bases and J by 2 bases, with 7 bases between the two germline ends. Germline V gene sequence: CDR1 SEHNR, CDR2 FQNEAQ (reference sequence). CDR3 coding DNA: TGTGCCAGCAGCTTAGCTGCAGAGCAAGAGACCCAGTACTTC. Its protein product is CASSLAAEQETQYF.

Ten or more counts support this clonotype. V and J are TRBV28 and TRBJ2-7; D perhaps matches TRBD1 (6 bases). Germline V lookup: CDR1 MDHEN, CDR2 SYDVKM. This CDR3 contains 14 residues. Trimming shortened V by 5 bases and J by 3 bases, and 14 bases separated the two germline ends. The CDR3 reads CASSKGESFYEQYF. For the CDR3, the DNA is TGTGCCAGCAGTAAGGGGGAGTCTTTCTACGAGCAGTACTTC.

The chain joins TRBV5-5 to TRBJ2-2; 9 bases align to TRBD2. V gave up 4 bases and J gave up 1 base; unmatched junction bases: 14. Germline V CDR1 and CDR2: SGHKS, YYEKEE (reference sequence). The CDR3 has 19 amino acids. This chain's CDR3 is CASSPGERLAARNTGELFF. DNA for the CDR3: TGTGCCAGCAGCCCAGGGGAGAGACTAGCGGCCAGGAACACCGGGGAGCTGTTTTTT. Supplemented by reference TRBV5-5 and TRBJ2-2, the full variable domain reads DAGVTQSPTHLIKTRGQQVTLRCSPISGHKSVSWYQQVLGQGPQFIFQYYEKEERGRGNFPDRFSARQFPNYSSELNVNALLLGDSALYLCASSPGERLAARNTGELFFGEGSRLTVL.

This clonotype appeared a few times. J is TRBJ1-1 and V is TRBV10-3; possibly TRBD1 for D (6 bases). The CDR3 is 14 residues long. Trimming took 6 bases from V and 2 from J, leaving 13 bases between them. Germline CDR1 is ENHRY and CDR2 is SYGVKD. This CDR3 is CAISPRGGNTEAFF. The CDR3 DNA reads as TGTGCCATCAGCCCCAGGGGAGGAAACACTGAAGCTTTCTTT.

V is TRBV4-3 and J is TRBJ2-3, with 10 bases matching TRBD1. The germline CDR1 and CDR2 sequences are LGHNA and YSLEER. V trimming: 0 bases; J trimming: 7 bases; junction bases outside the gene matches: 10. The CDR3 consists of 17 residues. The CDR3 loop is CASSQDVGTGAHYTQYF. CDR3 DNA sequence: TGCGCCAGCAGCCAAGATGTAGGGACAGGGGCACATTATACGCAGTATTTT.

This clonotype was counted ten times or more. This rearrangement joins TRBV12-5 to TRBJ2-3, with 10 bases that match TRBD2. The CDR3 consists of 16 residues. Germline trimming cut 6 bases from V and 1 base from J; bases unmatched to any gene: 7. CDR1 is LGHNT and CDR2 is FRNRAP in the germline V gene. Here the CDR3 reads CASGPNLAGGTDTQYF. The CDR3, as DNA: TGTGCTAGTGGCCCAAATCTAGCGGGAGGCACAGATACGCAGTATTTT.

CDR3 sequence: CASSLVATSGHNEQFF. The CDR3 DNA sequence: TGTGCCAGCAGCCTGGTCGCGACTAGCGGGCACAATGAGCAGTTCTTC. The genes are TRBV5-4 and TRBJ2-1, with 10 positions matching TRBD2. Germline V gene lookup returns CDR1 SGHNT and CDR2 YYREEE (reference sequence). With 4 bases clipped from V and 5 bases from J, the junction kept 9 bases outside the gene matches. The CDR3 covers 16 residues.

For this clonotype: This clone may be a read error of a much larger clone one base away. The genes are TRBV7-2 and TRBJ2-7; 10 nucleotides line up with TRBD2. CDR1 and CDR2 from the germline V gene are SGHTA and FQGNSA. The CDR3 sequence is 17 residues long. CDR3 DNA sequence: TGTGCCAGCAGTTTACCCCCCTCTAGCGGGAGTACCCACGAGAAGTACTTC. Its protein is CASSLPPSSGSTHEKYF.

V usage is TRBV3-1 and J usage is TRBJ1-2; 12 bases agree with TRBD1. The CDR3 runs 15 residues. V dropped 4 bases and J dropped 3; count of bases not matched to a gene: 3. Germline CDR1 is LGHDT and CDR2 is YNNKEL (reference sequence). The CDR3 sequence: CASSRGTGGHYGYTF. In DNA form, the CDR3 reads TGTGCCAGCAGCCGTGGGACAGGGGGCCACTATGGCTACACCTTC.

This clonotype was seen at least ten times. The chain employs TRBV6-1 and TRBJ2-3; TRBD1 agrees at 9 bases. CDR3 length equals 17 residues. Unmatched junction bases numbered 6, after V lost 1 base and J lost 1 base. Germline CDR1 MNHNS, CDR2 SASEGT. This CDR3 reads CASSEVWTGVGTDTQYF. Written as DNA, the CDR3 is TGTGCCAGCAGTGAAGTGTGGACAGGGGTGGGCACAGATACGCAGTATTTT.

This clonotype came up many times. The chain employs TRBV5-1 and TRBJ2-7; 7 bases are a match to TRBD1. CDR3 length: 15 residues. CDR1 and CDR2 from the germline V gene are SGHRS and YFSETQ. After removal of 4 bases from V and 4 bases from J, the junction contained 11 bases not matched to a gene. DNA of the CDR3: TGCGCCAGCAGCCGACCTACCGGGACAGTTTACGAGCAGTACTTC. Its protein product is CASSRPTGTVYEQYF.